This T cell receptor (beta chain) stems from a study of cytomegalovirus exposure and HLA in healthy donors. The germline CDR1 and CDR2 sequences are MDHEN and SYDVKM. V was pared by 6 bases and J by 2 bases, with 14 bases between. There are 15 residues in the CDR3. Findings and limits, study-wide: Using a false discovery rate of 0.05, a later analysis showed that 16,951 TCR beta sequences were associated with HLA alleles. It was reported that the classifier diagnosed cytomegalovirus status with high specificity and sensitivity in both the original and validation cohorts.

The PCR made use of 60 Vbeta and 13 Jbeta primers. Sequencing used immunoSEQ multiplex PCR; TCRdb keeps in-frame clones, though not all of them. The table lists some 120,000 clones, 65% to 90% of them singletons. As concerns this clone: Its antigen remains unidentified.

Material: PBMCs. V gene TRBV28 combines with J gene TRBJ1-5; no definite D call. The sequence derives from a male donor in good health and CMV-seropositive. The CDR3 is CASRGLKGGNQPQHF. In DNA, the CDR3 is TGTGCCAGCAGAGGACTAAAGGGAGGCAATCAGCCCCAGCATTTT.